Following are 17 T cell receptor beta chains from one sample sequenced in a study of naive and memory T cell subsets (dated by TCRdb to 2016 to 2017). Library prep was done by UMI-ligation and nested PCR. Sequencing was carried out with an Illumina MiSeq. An equimolar mix of two oligonucleotides covering both TRBC1 and TRBC2 was used as the beta constant-region primer. TCRdb reprocessed the public reads (quality trimming at Q25 with fastp, clone calling with MiXCR) and kept in-frame beta chains. One record per CDR3 amino acid sequence lists the most common genes and DNA. The sample contains around 160,000 distinct CDR3 sequences, 17% of them found a single time. Just over 0.14% of the sample goes to the ten largest clones. Sequencing used naive CD4+ T cells from blood. The label giving this sample's cell subset or site can be read as: naive T cells, CD45RA high CD27+. These receptors all stem from a human donor in good health.

A few counts support this clonotype. This rearrangement joins TRBV9 to TRBJ2-5, with D perhaps being TRBD1 or TRBD2 (5 bases each). CDR1 is SGDLS, CDR2 YYNGEE, per germline. V lost 0 bases and J 5 bases, leaving 11 bases between the germline ends. The length of the CDR3 is 14 residues. CDR3 protein: CASSVATWGETQYF. CDR3 in DNA: TGTGCCAGCAGCGTAGCTACCTGGGGGGAGACCCAGTACTTC.

The chain joins TRBV6-5 to TRBJ1-1, with TRBD1 matching 8 bases. Germline values: CDR1 MNHEY, CDR2 SVGAGI. The CDR3 spans 18 residues. J lost 2 bases, V lost 2 bases, and 13 bases had no gene match. The CDR3 protein is CASSYAVPGQVRNTEAFF. The CDR3 coding sequence is TGTGCCAGCAGTTACGCAGTCCCGGGACAGGTCCGCAACACTGAAGCTTTCTTT.

The genes are TRBV6-5 and TRBJ1-5; D not resolved. The length of the CDR3 is 12 residues. Trimming took 0 bases from V and 7 from J, leaving 4 bases between them. The V gene's germline CDR1 is MNHEY and CDR2 SVGAGI. CDR3 DNA: TGTGCCAGCAGTTACTCTGGACAGCCCCAGCATTTT. Protein product: CASSYSGQPQHF.

V and J are TRBV5-1 and TRBJ2-6; possibly TRBD1 for D (5 bases). The CDR3 sequence is 18 residues long. Deletions cut 0 bases from V and 0 bases from J, with 13 bases between. Per germline, CDR1 SGHRS and CDR2 YFSETQ. The CDR3 sequence: CASSLEPQGHSGANVLTF. The CDR3 coding sequence is TGCGCCAGCAGCTTGGAACCGCAGGGCCACTCTGGGGCCAACGTCCTGACTTTC.

The rearrangement joins TRBV20-1 to TRBJ2-3; 10 nucleotides agree with TRBD2. The V gene's germline CDR1 is DFQATT and CDR2 SNEGSKA (reference sequence). This CDR3 is 14 amino acids long. After removal of 5 bases from V and 2 bases from J, the junction contained 4 bases not matched to a gene. The CDR3: CSAATSGYTDTQYF. CDR3 DNA: TGCAGTGCTGCGACTAGCGGGTACACAGATACGCAGTATTTT.

This sequence joins TRBV4-3 and TRBJ1-4; TRBD1 matches at 9 bases. In germline, CDR1 is LGHNA, CDR2 YSLEER. V was clipped by 0 bases and J by 7 bases; unmatched bases: 9. The CDR3 extends over 17 amino acids. The CDR3 sequence is CASSQETAGTGSEKLFF. DNA of the CDR3: TGCGCCAGCAGCCAAGAGACTGCCGGGACAGGGTCTGAAAAACTGTTTTTT.

This clonotype was seen more than once but under ten times. A read error may account for a junction end that differs from germline. The rearrangement links TRBV7-9 to TRBJ2-7; 12 nucleotides line up with TRBD2. Germline lookup yields CDR1 SEHNR and CDR2 FQNEAQ (reference sequence). There are 14 residues in the CDR3. The DNA for the CDR3 is TGTGCCAGCAATGGAGAAGCTAGCGGGAGGGCCAAGAACTTC. The encoded protein is CASNGEASGRAKNF. The whole variable domain, remainder taken from reference TRBV7-9 and TRBJ2-7, is DTGVSQNPRHKITKRGQNVTFRCDPISEHNRLYWYRQTLGQGPEFLTYFQNEAQLEKSRLLSDRFSAERPKGSFSTLEIQRTEQGDSAMYLCASNGEASGRAKNFGPGTRLTVT.

The table lists this clonotype with a few counts. This chain connects TRBV7-2 to TRBJ2-5; TRBD1 matches at 10 bases. CDR1 is SGHTA, CDR2 FQGNSA, per germline. The CDR3 runs to 16 residues. The V and J ends lost 1 base and 5 bases, in that order; junction bases with no gene match: 7. CDR3 region: CASSLVGTGVGETQYF. CDR3 coding DNA: TGTGCCAGCAGCTTAGTTGGGACAGGGGTCGGCGAGACCCAGTACTTC.

This clonotype turned up a few times. The gene calls are TRBV10-3 and TRBJ1-1, with a possible D match to TRBD1 (5 bases). This CDR3 has 15 amino acids. V gave up 2 bases and J gave up 0 bases, with 10 bases separating them. Looked up from germline, CDR1 is ENHRY and CDR2 is SYGVKD. CDR3 DNA sequence: TGTGCCATCAGTGAGGATCCAGGGATGAACACTGAAGCTTTCTTT. This codes for CAISEDPGMNTEAFF.

The J gene is TRBJ2-1, the V gene TRBV20-1; D may be TRBD1 (6 bases). The germline gives CDR1 DFQATT, CDR2 SNEGSKA (reference sequence). With 6 bases removed from V and 0 bases from J, the gap between germline ends came to 9 bases. CDR3 size: 13 residues. The CDR3 spells CSAQGSSYNEQFF. In DNA form, the CDR3 reads TGCAGTGCCCAGGGGAGCTCCTACAATGAGCAGTTCTTC.

The V call is TRBV7-9, the J call TRBJ2-1, with TRBD1 identical over 9 bases. Looked up from germline, CDR1 is SEHNR and CDR2 is FQNEAQ (reference sequence). The junction had 6 bases not matched to a gene; V was cut back by 3 bases and J by 3 bases. The CDR3 contains 16 residues. Written as DNA, the CDR3 is TGTGCCAGCAGCTTTTCGGACAGGGGACTCTACAATGAGCAGTTCTTC. Residues: CASSFSDRGLYNEQFF.

The chain recombines TRBV5-6 with TRBJ1-5; D call uncertain. V lost 1 base and J 3 bases, leaving 8 bases between the germline ends. The germline V gene has CDR1 SGHDT and CDR2 YYEEEE. The CDR3 sequence is 14 residues long. The CDR3 DNA follows: TGTGCCAGCAGCTTGCTACGGGCCAATCAGCCCCAGCATTTT. This translates into CASSLLRANQPQHF.

The chain combines TRBV10-3 with TRBJ2-7; 9 bases are shared with TRBD1. V lost 7 bases and J lost 4; bases outside the gene matches: 8. Per germline, CDR1 ENHRY and CDR2 SYGVKD. CDR3 length: 14 residues. The CDR3 protein is CAITVGTGNYEQYF. DNA for the CDR3: TGTGCCATCACCGTCGGGACAGGGAATTACGAGCAGTACTTC.

The rearrangement joins TRBV3-1 to TRBJ1-1; D remains unclear. This CDR3 contains 12 residues. The V gene's germline CDR1 is LGHDT and CDR2 YNNKEL (reference sequence). Trimming pared 1 base from V and 4 bases from J, leaving 4 bases between. CDR3 nucleotides: TGTGCCAGCAGCCAAGGGACCACTGAAGCTTTCTTT. Translating gives CASSQGTTEAFF.

This clonotype was counted only a few times. J is TRBJ2-6 and V is TRBV7-9, with D possibly TRBD1 on 5 matching bases. The ends were cut back, 3 bases at V and 10 bases at J, with 10 bases in the middle. Looked up from germline, CDR1 is SEHNR and CDR2 is FQNEAQ (reference sequence). This CDR3 region has 13 residues. The CDR3 is CASSLDTYNVLTF. The CDR3 bases are TGTGCCAGCAGCTTGGACACATATAACGTCCTGACTTTC.

V gene TRBV29-1 combines with J gene TRBJ1-1, with D perhaps matching TRBD1 (6 bases). This CDR3 comprises 15 residues. Trimming removed 5 bases at V and 5 bases at J, with 21 bases between. The germline CDR1 and CDR2 sequences are SQVTM and ANQGSEA. As DNA, the CDR3 is TGCAGCGTTCTGACCCCTAACAGGGAGGGAACTGAAGCTTTCTTT. Translation gives CSVLTPNREGTEAFF.

In its sample, this clonotype was seen a few times. The chain is built from TRBV6-6 and TRBJ2-5; TRBD1 agrees at 8 bases. CDR3 length: 15 amino acids. Germline V gene sequence: CDR1 MNHNY, CDR2 SVGAGI (reference sequence). V was clipped by 7 bases and J by 5 bases; unmatched bases: 12. The CDR3 is CASTWGRGLGETQYF. CDR3 DNA sequence: TGTGCCAGCACCTGGGGCAGGGGGCTCGGGGAGACCCAGTACTTC.